This is a list of T cell receptor beta chains from one sample in a study of shared clonotypes between healthy human individuals. Here immunoSEQ multiplex PCR was the method, and the copy in TCRdb shows in-frame clones only, minus some. The repertoire includes more than 2 million clones, approximately 94% of them detected once, and 0.9% to 1.4% sits in the top ten. The specimen was naive CD8+ T cells sorted from blood. Receptor source: a young man in good health. The CDR3 runs from the conserved cysteine through the conserved F or W. D genes are given only for firm matches. Not every row has a clone size; where given, it reads once, few, many or a size class.

cdr3_nt	cdr3_aa	v_call	clone_size	j_call	d_call
TGTGCCAGCAGCGTATCCAGGGATATTTCAGGATTGTCACCCCTCCACTTT	CASSVSRDISGLSPLHF	TRBV9	once	TRBJ1-6	NA
TGTGCCAGCAGCTTGTTGGGCGGGGGTCCTAGCAATTCACCCCTCCACTTT	CASSLLGGGPSNSPLHF	TRBV5-6	NA	TRBJ1-6	NA
TGTGCCAGCAGCGTAGAGGGCAGGTCTGGCACAGATACGCAGTATTTT	CASSVEGRSGTDTQYF	TRBV9	NA	TRBJ2-3	NA
TGTGCCAGCAGTTTATCAAGACTGAACACAGATACGCAGTATTTT	CASSLSRLNTDTQYF	TRBV27	NA	TRBJ2-3	NA
TGTGCCAGCAGTGAAAGCTCCTACGAGCAGTACTTC	CASSESSYEQYF	TRBV6-1	NA	TRBJ2-7	NA
TGTGCCAGCAGCTTACACGGGGGTTTCACAGATACGCAGTATTTT	CASSLHGGFTDTQYF	TRBV9	NA	TRBJ2-3	NA
TGTGCCAGCAGCCTACGGCGGGGGCAGGGTGATGAGCAGTTCTTC	CASSLRRGQGDEQFF	TRBV6-1	once	TRBJ2-1	NA
TGTGCCAGCAGCCCCTCTCCTAGCGGGAACGAGCAGTACTTC	CASSPSPSGNEQYF	TRBV13	NA	TRBJ2-7	TRBD2
TGCGCCAGCAGCGAAGGGGATCCTGGGGCCAACGTCCTGACTTTC	CASSEGDPGANVLTF	TRBV10-1	NA	TRBJ2-6	NA
TGTGCCAGCAGTTTAATCCCGCCTGAGTCCTACGAGCAGTACTTC	CASSLIPPESYEQYF	TRBV27	NA	TRBJ2-7	NA
TGTGCCAGCAGCCCGTGGATGGGCGTCCAAGAGACCCAGTACTTC	CASSPWMGVQETQYF	TRBV7-8	NA	TRBJ2-5	NA
TGTGCCAGCAGCGGAGACGGAAACGAGCAGTACTTC	CASSGDGNEQYF	TRBV7-9	NA	TRBJ2-7	NA
TGCGCCAGCAGCGACGACAGGGACGAGCAGTACTTC	CASSDDRDEQYF	TRBV5-1	NA	TRBJ2-7	TRBD1
TGTGCCAGCAGCGGGGGGAGCGGGGCGAACACCGGGGAGCTGTTTTTT	CASSGGSGANTGELFF	TRBV7-8	NA	TRBJ2-2	TRBD2
TGCGCCAGCAGCCAAGATAGAAAGGGAATGAGCACTGAAGCTTTCTTT	CASSQDRKGMSTEAFF	TRBV4-1	NA	TRBJ1-1	NA
TGTGCCAGCAGCGTACAGGATGGATACTACGAGCAGTACTTC	CASSVQDGYYEQYF	TRBV9	NA	TRBJ2-7	NA
TGTGCCAGCAGTTATTCCAGTTCCACAGATACGCAGTATTTT	CASSYSSSTDTQYF	TRBV6-5	NA	TRBJ2-3	NA
TGTGCCAGCAGCCCCGGGACAGGGGGTAATGGCTACACCTTC	CASSPGTGGNGYTF	TRBV5-5	once	TRBJ1-2	TRBD1
TGTGCCAGCAGTGCGGGGACAGGAGGCTACGAGCAGTACTTC	CASSAGTGGYEQYF	TRBV6-1	once	TRBJ2-7	TRBD1
TGTGCCAGCAGTGAAGGGCAGGGGGCACCCTACGAGCAGTACTTC	CASSEGQGAPYEQYF	TRBV6-1	NA	TRBJ2-7	TRBD1
TGTGCCAGTAGTATAGCTTCGGGCACCTACAATGAGCAGTTCTTC	CASSIASGTYNEQFF	TRBV19	NA	TRBJ2-1	NA
TGCGCCAGCAGCTTGACAAACTGGATTAGCACAGATACGCAGTATTTT	CASSLTNWISTDTQYF	TRBV5-1	NA	TRBJ2-3	NA
TGTGCCAGCGGAAGGGTTTCGACCGGGGAGCTGTTTTTT	CASGRVSTGELFF	TRBV7-3	NA	TRBJ2-2	NA
TGTGCCAGCAGCTTGGATTACGAGCAGTACTTC	CASSLDYEQYF	TRBV5-6	once	TRBJ2-7	NA
TGTGCCATCAGTGCGGACAGCCCTGGGGCCAACGTCCTGACTTTC	CAISADSPGANVLTF	TRBV10-3	NA	TRBJ2-6	NA
TGCAGCGTTGGGGGGGGACAGGGCAGCTCCTACGAGCAGTACTTC	CSVGGGQGSSYEQYF	TRBV29-1	NA	TRBJ2-7	TRBD1
TGTGCCACCAGCATATACGGGACAGGGGTCGGCACCGGGGAGCTGTTTTTT	CATSIYGTGVGTGELFF	TRBV15	NA	TRBJ2-2	TRBD1
TGTGCGTGTGGTCCTGGAGCGCGGACCGGGGAGCTGTTTTTT	CACGPGARTGELFF	TRBV6-5	NA	TRBJ2-2	NA
TGTGCCTGGGACATCTCCTACGAGCAGTACTTC	CAWDISYEQYF	TRBV30	once	TRBJ2-7	NA
TGTGCCAGCAGCCCCACTAGCGCTTCTAGCACAGATACGCAGTATTTT	CASSPTSASSTDTQYF	TRBV11-2	NA	TRBJ2-3	TRBD2
TGTGCCACCAGCAGATTATTAGAAGAGACCCAGTACTTC	CATSRLLEETQYF	TRBV15	NA	TRBJ2-5	NA
TGCGCCAGCAGCCTGACTAGCGCGAACTACGAGCAGTACTTC	CASSLTSANYEQYF	TRBV4-1	NA	TRBJ2-7	TRBD2
TGTGCCAGCAGTTACTGGCAGGGGGCAATGAACACTGAAGCTTTCTTT	CASSYWQGAMNTEAFF	TRBV6-5	NA	TRBJ1-1	TRBD1
TGCGCCAGCAGGATGGTTAGCGGGAGAACAGATACGCAGTATTTT	CASRMVSGRTDTQYF	TRBV5-1	NA	TRBJ2-3	TRBD2
TGTGCCACCAGCAGAGAAAGTAGCGGGAGAACCGGGGAGCTGTTTTTT	CATSRESSGRTGELFF	TRBV15	NA	TRBJ2-2	TRBD2
TGTGCCAGCAGCTTGACAGGGGGGTCAGAGACCCAGTACTTC	CASSLTGGSETQYF	TRBV7-2	NA	TRBJ2-5	TRBD1
TGCGCCAGCAGCTTGGAGCGGGAGCTCCAAGAGACCCAGTACTTC	CASSLERELQETQYF	TRBV5-1	NA	TRBJ2-5	TRBD2
TGTGCCAGCAGCGTAGCTACACGAGGCTACGAGCAGTACTTC	CASSVATRGYEQYF	TRBV9	NA	TRBJ2-7	NA
TGTGCCAGCAGCTTATATTTCAGGGTTGACACAGATACGCAGTATTTT	CASSLYFRVDTDTQYF	TRBV7-3	NA	TRBJ2-3	NA
TGTGCCAGCAGTTCCCCTACTAGCGGGGGGGCCGGGTTCACCGGGGAGCTGTTTTTT	CASSSPTSGGAGFTGELFF	TRBV27	NA	TRBJ2-2	TRBD2
TGTGCCAGCAGTTTTTTAAGGGGCGGGACCGGGGAGCTGTTTTTT	CASSFLRGGTGELFF	TRBV6-5	NA	TRBJ2-2	NA
TGTGCCAGCAGCCCATCGGGACAGGGATGGAACGAGCAGTACTTC	CASSPSGQGWNEQYF	TRBV9	NA	TRBJ2-7	TRBD1
TGTGCCAGCAGCTCAATCGACTACGAGCAGTACTTC	CASSSIDYEQYF	TRBV7-8	NA	TRBJ2-7	NA